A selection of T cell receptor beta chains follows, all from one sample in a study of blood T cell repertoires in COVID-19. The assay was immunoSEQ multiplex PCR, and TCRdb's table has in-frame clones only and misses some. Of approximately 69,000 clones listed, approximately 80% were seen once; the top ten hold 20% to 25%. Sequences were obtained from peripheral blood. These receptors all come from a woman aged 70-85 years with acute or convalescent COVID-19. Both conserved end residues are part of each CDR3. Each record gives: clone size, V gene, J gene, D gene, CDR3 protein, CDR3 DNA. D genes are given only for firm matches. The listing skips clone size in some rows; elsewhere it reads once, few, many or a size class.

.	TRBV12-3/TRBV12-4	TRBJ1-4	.	CASSLQVEKLFF	TGTGCCAGCAGTTTGCAGGTTGAAAAACTGTTTTTT
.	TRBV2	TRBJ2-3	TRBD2	CASRLTSGRQYTQYF	TGTGCCAGCAGACTCACTAGCGGGAGACAGTATACGCAGTATTTT
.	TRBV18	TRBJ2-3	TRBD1	CASSPRTGDTDTQYF	TGTGCCAGCTCACCCCGGACAGGAGACACAGATACGCAGTATTTT
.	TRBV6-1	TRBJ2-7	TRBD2	CASSEQRTSGRVEQYF	TGTGCCAGCAGTGAACAACGGACTAGCGGGAGGGTCGAGCAGTACTTC
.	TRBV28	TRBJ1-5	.	CASSFGPHQPQHF	TGTGCCAGCAGTTTTGGGCCCCATCAGCCCCAGCATTTT
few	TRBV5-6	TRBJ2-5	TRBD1	CASSRGGTGGETQYF	TGTGCCAGCAGTCGAGGCGGGACAGGGGGAGAGACCCAGTACTTC
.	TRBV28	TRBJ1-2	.	CASNPGGYYGYTF	TGTGCCAGCAACCCGGGGGGTTATTATGGCTACACCTTC
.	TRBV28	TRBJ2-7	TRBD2	CASSSKRLAVSYEQYF	TGTGCCAGCAGTTCCAAGAGACTAGCGGTAAGCTACGAGCAGTACTTC
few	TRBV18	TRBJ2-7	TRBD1	CASSPQGAEQYF	TGTGCCAGCTCACCACAGGGGGCCGAGCAGTACTTC
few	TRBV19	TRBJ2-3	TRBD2	CASSIDITRELSTDTQYF	TGTGCCAGTAGTATAGATATTACGCGGGAGCTCAGCACAGATACGCAGTATTTT
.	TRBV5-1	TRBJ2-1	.	CASSWSEHNEQFF	TGCGCCAGCAGCTGGTCCGAGCACAATGAGCAGTTCTTC
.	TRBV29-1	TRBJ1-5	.	CTFLDNSNQPQHF	TGCACCTTCTTGGACAATAGCAATCAGCCCCAGCATTTT
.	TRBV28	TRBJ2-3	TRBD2	CASSGLAGVSDTQYF	TGTGCCAGCAGCGGACTAGCGGGAGTCTCAGATACGCAGTATTTT
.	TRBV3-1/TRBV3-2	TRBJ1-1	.	CASSLRGAMNTEAFF	TGTGCCAGCAGCCTCCGGGGAGCCATGAACACTGAAGCTTTCTTT
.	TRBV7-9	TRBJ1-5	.	CASSLTEPEPQHF	TGTGCCAGCAGCTTAACTGAGCCTGAACCCCAGCATTTT
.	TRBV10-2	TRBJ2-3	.	CASSAFTDTQYF	TGCGCCAGTAGCGCCTTCACAGATACGCAGTATTTT
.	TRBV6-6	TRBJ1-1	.	CASSYTQEPEAFF	TGTGCCAGCAGTTACACCCAGGAACCTGAAGCTTTCTTT
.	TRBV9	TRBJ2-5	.	CASSVAGNQETQYF	TGTGCCAGCAGCGTAGCGGGAAACCAAGAGACCCAGTACTTC
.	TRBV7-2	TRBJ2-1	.	CASNLSGGYEQFF	TGTGCCAGCAACCTTAGCGGAGGCTATGAGCAGTTCTTC
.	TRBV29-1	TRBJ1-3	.	CSVEGSSGNTIYF	TGCAGCGTTGAGGGGAGCTCTGGAAACACCATATATTTT
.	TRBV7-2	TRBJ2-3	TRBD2	CASSLASGRADTQYF	TGTGCCAGCAGCTTAGCTAGCGGGAGGGCAGATACGCAGTATTTT
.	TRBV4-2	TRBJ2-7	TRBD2	CASSQLLAGISYEQYF	TGTGCCAGCAGCCAACTACTAGCGGGGATTTCCTACGAGCAGTACTTC
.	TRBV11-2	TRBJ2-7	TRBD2	CASRPLAGVRYEQYF	TGTGCCAGCAGACCCTTAGCGGGAGTTCGGTACGAGCAGTACTTC
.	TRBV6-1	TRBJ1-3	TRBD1	CASSELLGQGANTIYF	TGTGCCAGCAGTGAGTTGCTAGGACAGGGGGCGAACACCATATATTTT
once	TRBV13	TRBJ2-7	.	CASSLGGSYEQYF	TGTGCCAGCAGCTTGGGGGGATCCTACGAGCAGTACTTC
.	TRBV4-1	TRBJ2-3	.	CASSQVDFAGSTDTQYF	TGCGCCAGCAGCCAAGTGGATTTTGCAGGCAGCACAGATACGCAGTATTTT
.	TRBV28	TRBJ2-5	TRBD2	CASSLGTSGAQETQYF	TGTGCCAGCAGTTTGGGTACTAGCGGAGCGCAAGAGACCCAGTACTTC